This TCR beta chain was found in a study of response to subunit inactivated influenza vaccine. Study-level results: Each seasonal influenza vaccination, the authors suggested, recruits few new T cells.

The V gene's germline CDR1 is KGHDR and CDR2 SFDVKD. The CDR3 is made up of 17 amino acids. V trimming: 3 bases; J trimming: 8 bases; junction bases outside the gene matches: 12. This clonotype turned up a few times. Its antigen is unknown. TCRdb re-called the RT-PCR reads with MiXCR, one entry per CDR3 protein. The sample lists about 520,000 distinct CDR3 sequences, less than 30% occurring once. Sequencing was performed on CD4+ T cells sorted from PBMCs, taken roughly 5 days after vaccination. The chain employs TRBV24-1 and TRBJ2-1; 10 bases fit TRBD1. The clonotype was recovered from a man in his forties or fifties who received an inactivated influenza vaccine. This CDR3 is CATSDSGPGQGSHEQFF. CDR3 sequence (DNA): TGTGCCACCAGTGATAGCGGGCCGGGACAGGGGAGTCATGAGCAGTTCTTC.